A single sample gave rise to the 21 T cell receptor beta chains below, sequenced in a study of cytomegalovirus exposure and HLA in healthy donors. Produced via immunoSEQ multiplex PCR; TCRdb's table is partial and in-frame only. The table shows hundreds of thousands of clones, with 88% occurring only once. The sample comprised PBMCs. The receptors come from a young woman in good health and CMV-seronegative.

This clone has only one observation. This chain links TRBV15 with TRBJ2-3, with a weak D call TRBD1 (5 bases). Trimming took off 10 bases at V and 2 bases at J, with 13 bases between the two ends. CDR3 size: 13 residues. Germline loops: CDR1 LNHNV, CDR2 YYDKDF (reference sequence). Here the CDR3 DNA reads TGTGCCATCAAGACAGCGAACACAGATACGCAGTATTTT. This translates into CAIKTANTDTQYF.

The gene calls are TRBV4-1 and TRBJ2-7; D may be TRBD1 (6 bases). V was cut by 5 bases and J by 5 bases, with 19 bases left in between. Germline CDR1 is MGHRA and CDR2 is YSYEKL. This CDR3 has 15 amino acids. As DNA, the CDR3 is TGCGCCAGCAGCTCGGCACAGGGATTTGTGAACGAGCAGTACTTC. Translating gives CASSSAQGFVNEQYF.

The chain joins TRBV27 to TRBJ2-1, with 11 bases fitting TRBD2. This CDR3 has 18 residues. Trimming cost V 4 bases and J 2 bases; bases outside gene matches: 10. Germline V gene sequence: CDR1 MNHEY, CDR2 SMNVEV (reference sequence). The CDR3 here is CASSSASGRFLPYNEQFF. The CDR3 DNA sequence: TGTGCCAGCAGTTCGGCTAGCGGGAGGTTCTTACCCTACAATGAGCAGTTCTTC.

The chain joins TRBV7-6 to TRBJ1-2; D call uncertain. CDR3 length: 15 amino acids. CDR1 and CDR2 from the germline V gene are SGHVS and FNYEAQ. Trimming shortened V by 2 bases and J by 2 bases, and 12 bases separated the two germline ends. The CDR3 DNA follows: TGTGCCAGCAGCTTAACGGGGTTGCCCAACTATGGCTACACCTTC. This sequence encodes CASSLTGLPNYGYTF. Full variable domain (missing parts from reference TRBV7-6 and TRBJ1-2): GAGVSQSPRYKVTKRGQDVALRCDPISGHVSLYWYRQALGQGPEFLTYFNYEAQQDKSGLPNDRFSAERPEGSISTLTIQRTEQRDSAMYRCASSLTGLPNYGYTFGSGTRLTVV.

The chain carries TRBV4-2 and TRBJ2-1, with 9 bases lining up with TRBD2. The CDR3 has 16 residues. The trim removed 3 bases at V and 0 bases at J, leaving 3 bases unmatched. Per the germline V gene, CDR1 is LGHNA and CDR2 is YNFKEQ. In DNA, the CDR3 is TGTGCCAGCAGCCAGAGCGGGAGGAGCTCCTACAATGAGCAGTTCTTC. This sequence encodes CASSQSGRSSYNEQFF.

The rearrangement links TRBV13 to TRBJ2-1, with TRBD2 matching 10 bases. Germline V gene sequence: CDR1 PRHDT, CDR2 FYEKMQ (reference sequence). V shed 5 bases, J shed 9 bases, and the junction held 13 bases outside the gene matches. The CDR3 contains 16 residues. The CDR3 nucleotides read TGTGCCAGCAGCCTCCGGGGAGCGGGAGGGCGGGGTGAGCAGTTCTTC. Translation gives CASSLRGAGGRGEQFF.

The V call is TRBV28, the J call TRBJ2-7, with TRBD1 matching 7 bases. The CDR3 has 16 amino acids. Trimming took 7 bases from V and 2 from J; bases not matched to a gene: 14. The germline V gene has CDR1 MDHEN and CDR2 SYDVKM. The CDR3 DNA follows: TGTGCCAGCATCCCCGGAACCCCGGACAGGACCTACGAGCAGTACTTC. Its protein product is CASIPGTPDRTYEQYF.

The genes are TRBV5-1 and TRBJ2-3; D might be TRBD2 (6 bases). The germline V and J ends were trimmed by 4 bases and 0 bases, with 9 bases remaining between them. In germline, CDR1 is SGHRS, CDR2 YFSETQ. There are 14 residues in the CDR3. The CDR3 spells CASSIGTSTDTQYF. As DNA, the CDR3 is TGCGCCAGCAGCATCGGGACTAGCACAGATACGCAGTATTTT.

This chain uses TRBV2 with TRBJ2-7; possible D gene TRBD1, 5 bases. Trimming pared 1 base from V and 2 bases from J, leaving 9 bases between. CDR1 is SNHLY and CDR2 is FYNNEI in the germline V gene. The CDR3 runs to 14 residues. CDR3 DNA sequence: TGTGCCAGCAGTGAAGGGTTCAGGGCCTACGAGCAGTACTTC. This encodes CASSEGFRAYEQYF.

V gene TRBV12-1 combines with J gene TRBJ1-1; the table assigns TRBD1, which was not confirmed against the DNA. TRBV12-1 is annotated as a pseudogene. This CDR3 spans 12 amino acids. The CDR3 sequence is CASSFQDSRAFF. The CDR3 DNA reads TGTGCCAGCAGCTTTCAGGACAGTCGAGCTTTCTTT.

CDR3 residues: CASSTGLTQNTEAFF. CDR3 coding DNA: TGTGCCAGTAGTACGGGACTGACACAGAACACTGAAGCTTTCTTT. The gene calls are TRBV19 and TRBJ1-1; D perhaps matches TRBD1 (5 bases). Germline CDR1 reads LNHDA; CDR2 reads SQIVND (reference sequence). This CDR3 has 15 residues. Between the trimmed V and J ends, which lost 4 bases and 1 base, there was a span of 13 bases. The complete variable domain, with remaining parts taken from reference TRBV19 and TRBJ1-1, reads DGGITQSPKYLFRKEGQNVTLSCEQNLNHDAMYWYRQDPGQGLRLIYYSQIVNDFQKGDIAEGYSVSREKKESFPLTVTSAQKNPTAFYLCASSTGLTQNTEAFFGQGTRLTVV.

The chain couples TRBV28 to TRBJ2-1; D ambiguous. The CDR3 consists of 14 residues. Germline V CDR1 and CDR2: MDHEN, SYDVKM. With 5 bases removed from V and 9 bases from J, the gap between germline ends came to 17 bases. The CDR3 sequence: CASSPVPAVGEQFF. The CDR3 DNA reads TGTGCCAGCAGTCCCGTTCCGGCGGTAGGTGAGCAGTTCTTC.

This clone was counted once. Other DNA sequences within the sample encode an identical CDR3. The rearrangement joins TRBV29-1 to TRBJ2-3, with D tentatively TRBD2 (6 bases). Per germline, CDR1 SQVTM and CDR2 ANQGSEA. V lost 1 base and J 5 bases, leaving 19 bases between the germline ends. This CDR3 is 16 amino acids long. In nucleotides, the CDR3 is TGCAGCGTTGAAGGGGGTGTGGGACTTTTGGTAGATACGCAGTATTTT. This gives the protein CSVEGGVGLLVDTQYF.

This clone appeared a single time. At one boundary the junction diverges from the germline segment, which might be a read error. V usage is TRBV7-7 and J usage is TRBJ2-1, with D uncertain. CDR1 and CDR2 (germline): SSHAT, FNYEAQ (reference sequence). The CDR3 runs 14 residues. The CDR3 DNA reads TGTGCTAGCAGCTTAAGCTACAGCCGCGATGAGCAGTTCTTC. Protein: CASSLSYSRDEQFF.

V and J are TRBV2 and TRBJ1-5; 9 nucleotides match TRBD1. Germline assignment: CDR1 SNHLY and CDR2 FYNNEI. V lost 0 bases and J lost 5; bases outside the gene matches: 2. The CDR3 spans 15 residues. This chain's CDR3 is CASSEARQGDQPQHF. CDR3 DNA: TGTGCCAGCAGTGAAGCCCGACAGGGGGATCAGCCCCAGCATTTT.

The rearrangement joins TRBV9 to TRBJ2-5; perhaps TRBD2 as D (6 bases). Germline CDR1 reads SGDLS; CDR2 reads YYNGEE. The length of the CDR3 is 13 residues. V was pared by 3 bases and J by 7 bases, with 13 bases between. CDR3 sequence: CASSGLEAGTQYF. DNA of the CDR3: TGTGCCAGCAGCGGACTAGAGGCAGGGACCCAGTACTTC.

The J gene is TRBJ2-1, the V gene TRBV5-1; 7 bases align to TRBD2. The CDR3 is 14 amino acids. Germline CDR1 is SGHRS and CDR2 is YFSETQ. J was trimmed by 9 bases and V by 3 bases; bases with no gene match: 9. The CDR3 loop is CASSSGLNLPEQFF. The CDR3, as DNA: TGCGCCAGCAGCTCGGGACTAAATTTGCCTGAGCAGTTCTTC.

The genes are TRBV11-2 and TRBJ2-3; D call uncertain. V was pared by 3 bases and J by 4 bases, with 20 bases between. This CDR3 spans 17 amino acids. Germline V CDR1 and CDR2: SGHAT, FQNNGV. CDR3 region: CASSFFPRPRGSDTQYF. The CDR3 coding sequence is TGTGCCAGCAGCTTCTTCCCGCGGCCGCGTGGGTCAGATACGCAGTATTTT.

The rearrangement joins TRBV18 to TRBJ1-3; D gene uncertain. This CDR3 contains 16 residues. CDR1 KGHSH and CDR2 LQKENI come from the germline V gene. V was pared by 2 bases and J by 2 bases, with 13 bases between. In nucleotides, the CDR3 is TGTGCCAGCTCACCAGACGGGGTTAGGCCTGGAAACACCATATATTTT. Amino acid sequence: CASSPDGVRPGNTIYF.

CDR3 residues: CASSELRLGDSYQETQYF. In DNA, the CDR3 is TGTGCCAGCAGTGAACTGCGTCTTGGGGACAGTTACCAAGAGACCCAGTACTTC. The chain couples TRBV6-1 to TRBJ2-5; TRBD1 matches at 7 bases. CDR3 size: 18 residues. CDR1 and CDR2 (germline): MNHNS, SASEGT. The J segment lost 0 bases and the V segment lost 2 bases, leaving 12 bases of the junction unmatched.

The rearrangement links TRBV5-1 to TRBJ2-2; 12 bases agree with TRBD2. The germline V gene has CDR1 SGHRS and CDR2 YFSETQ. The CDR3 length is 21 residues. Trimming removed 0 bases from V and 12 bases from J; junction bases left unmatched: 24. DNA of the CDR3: TGCGCCAGCAGCTTGGGAAGGGTACTAGCGGGAGGTCCTTACCTTAGAGGTAAGCTGTTTTTT. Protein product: CASSLGRVLAGGPYLRGKLFF.